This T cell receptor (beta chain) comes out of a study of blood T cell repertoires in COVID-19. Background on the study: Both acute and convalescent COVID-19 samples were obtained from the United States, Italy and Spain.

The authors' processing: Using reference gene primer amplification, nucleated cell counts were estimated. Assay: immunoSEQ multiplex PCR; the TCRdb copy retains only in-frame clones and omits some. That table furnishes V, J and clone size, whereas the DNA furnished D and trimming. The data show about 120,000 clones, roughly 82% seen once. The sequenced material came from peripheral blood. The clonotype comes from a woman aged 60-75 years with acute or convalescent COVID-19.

The chain's CDR3 is CASSSSDSSSYEQYF. The CDR3 DNA follows: TGTGCCAGTAGTTCCTCGGACTCCAGCTCCTACGAGCAGTACTTC. J is TRBJ2-7 and V is TRBV19, with a tentative D call TRBD2 (5 bases). This CDR3 spans 15 amino acids. Between the trimmed V and J ends, which lost 5 bases and 0 bases, there was a span of 14 bases. CDR1 LNHDA and CDR2 SQIVND come from the germline V gene (reference sequence).